A selection of T cell receptor beta chains follows, all from one sample in a study of T cell repertoires in cytomegalovirus infection. TCRdb used MiXCR to reprocess the reads, holding one entry per CDR3 protein. The data show around 430,000 distinct CDR3 sequences, with roughly 42% seen just once and about 45% held by the top ten. Their antigens are not known. The sequences come from cultured PBMCs, collected from culture after CMV antigen stimulation. The receptors were sampled from a human donor in good health (CMV status not recorded). Some clones in this sample may be carry-over from other donors' samples. Each CDR3 is given with its conserved first and last residue. The D gene is left open where the match is weak. Size is stated for part of the rows, as once, few or many counts, or as a class when the clone is expanded.

TRBV6-2/TRBV6-3	NA	NA	TRBJ1-2	CASSPQDRPYGYTF	TGTGCCAGCAGTCCCCAAGACAGGCCCTATGGCTACACCTTC
TRBV7-9	NA	TRBD2	TRBJ2-5	CASSSDSGTSGGRETQYF	TGTGCCAGCAGCTCAGATTCCGGGACTAGCGGGGGACGCGAGACCCAGTACTTC
TRBV20-1	once	NA	TRBJ1-1	CSARGRYREMNTEAFF	TGCAGTGCTAGGGGACGGTACAGGGAAATGAACACTGAAGCTTTCTTT
TRBV5-6	few	NA	TRBJ2-3	CASSLPPPTDTQYF	TGTGCCAGCAGCTTGCCACCACCCACAGATACGCAGTATTTT
TRBV7-2	NA	TRBD2	TRBJ2-3	CASSFAGGGRDTQYF	TGTGCCAGCAGCTTTGCGGGGGGGGGGCGTGATACGCAGTATTTT
TRBV5-1	NA	TRBD1	TRBJ2-7	CASRGDRAYEQYF	TGCGCCAGCAGGGGGGACAGAGCCTACGAGCAGTACTTC
TRBV7-8	few	NA	TRBJ2-7	CASSLLRVSYEQYF	TGTGCCAGCAGCTTATTAAGGGTCTCCTACGAGCAGTACTTC
TRBV20-1	once	NA	TRBJ2-7	CSVSQGSRYEQYF	TGCAGTGTGAGCCAGGGGTCTCGGTACGAGCAGTACTTC
TRBV30	NA	NA	TRBJ1-4	CAWSGTTNEKLFF	TGTGCCTGGAGTGGGACAACTAATGAAAAACTGTTTTTT
TRBV28	NA	NA	TRBJ1-2	CASSLRNPNYGYTF	TGTGCCAGCAGCCTCCGCAACCCTAACTATGGCTACACCTTC
TRBV7-2	NA	TRBD2	TRBJ2-5	CASSTSGGRTQYF	TGTGCCAGCAGCACCTCCGGGGGGAGGACCCAGTACTTC
TRBV11-2	few	NA	TRBJ2-1	CASRWGDWRYNEQFF	TGTGCCAGCAGATGGGGGGATTGGCGGTACAATGAGCAGTTCTTC
TRBV6-1	NA	TRBD2	TRBJ2-1	CASSEGLAGRSEQFF	TGTGCCAGCAGTGAGGGACTAGCAGGACGATCTGAGCAGTTCTTC
TRBV12-3/TRBV12-4	NA	NA	TRBJ2-3	CASSSQGGAAADTQYF	TGTGCCAGCAGTTCCCAAGGGGGAGCCGCCGCAGATACGCAGTATTTT
TRBV7-9	few	NA	TRBJ2-7	CASSAWYEQYF	TGTGCCAGCAGCGCGTGGTACGAGCAGTACTTC
TRBV6-5	few	NA	TRBJ1-2	CASSYLRGDGYTF	TGTGCCAGCAGTTACTTAAGGGGGGATGGCTACACCTTC